The T cell receptor (beta chain) described here comes from a study of cytomegalovirus exposure and HLA in healthy donors (dated by TCRdb to about 2017). At the level of the whole study: According to a later analysis, one platform produced both the roughly 110 validation repertoires and the approximately 670 repertoires of the first cohort. The study was designed to test whether signatures of past pathogen exposure could be identified by cataloging public T cell receptors. To predict cytomegalovirus infection status, the study brought together high-throughput TCR immunosequencing, statistical association of individual TCRs with disease status, and machine learning. Besides the first cohort of more than 650 subjects, a separate validation cohort made up of over 95 different subjects was used.

The receptor library was made with the immunoSEQ multiplex PCR assay. In the paper's pipeline: A statistical classification framework was built for diagnosing cytomegalovirus status from the catalog of TCR beta chain sequences. In its TCRdb copy, this immuneACCESS table keeps in-frame sequences only and misses some clones. Where compared with another copy, unresolved V genes explain less than half of these, and the others have no known cause. The V and J calls and clone size were taken over from that table, and D and trimming were inferred from the DNA. For this sample the table gives 100,000 to 150,000 clones, of which about 88% were detected only once. Together, the top ten hold about 1.4% of the sample. The donors belonged to the validation cohort of about 120 subjects, which was separate from the approximately 680-subject first cohort. A word on this clone: This clone's antigen is unknown. No quality values exist for individual bases; no much larger clone is one base distant.

V has 1 base trimmed and J has 6 bases trimmed; junction bases matching no gene number 3. Taken from cysteine to phenylalanine, the CDR3 has 14 residues. Only the CDR3 DNA is retained, 42 bases long and in frame from the first base. The germline V gene supplies CDR1 SGHDN and CDR2 FVKESK. Summary of the overall study and its limitations: All 130 or so repertoires were used to score co-occurrence in the validation cohort in a later analysis, because that analysis had no HLA typing for the cohort. The study listed 164 TCR beta chains as associated with cytomegalovirus. Across donors, most TCR sequences were observed very rarely, whereas some public TCRs were present in many individuals. In a later analysis, TCRs clustered in the first cohort were found to also tend to co-occur in the roughly 130 validation repertoires, with approximately 95% of cluster scores above 0. A few of the identified cytomegalovirus-associated TCR beta chains were confirmed in vitro to be specific for cytomegalovirus antigens. In both the original and validation cohorts, the classifier was reported to diagnose cytomegalovirus status with high specificity and sensitivity. It was suggested by the authors that the approach could potentially be generalized to other disease states and immunological phenotypes.

The clonotype comes from a man aged 25 to 40 in good health and CMV-seronegative. This chain is built from TRBV14 and TRBJ2-4; TRBD2 matches 7 bases in the middle. Sequencing input: PBMCs. At the DNA level, the sequence is TGTGCCAGCAGCCAAGTTGGGGGGGGAAACATTCAGTACTTC. Its product reads: CASSQVGGGNIQYF.